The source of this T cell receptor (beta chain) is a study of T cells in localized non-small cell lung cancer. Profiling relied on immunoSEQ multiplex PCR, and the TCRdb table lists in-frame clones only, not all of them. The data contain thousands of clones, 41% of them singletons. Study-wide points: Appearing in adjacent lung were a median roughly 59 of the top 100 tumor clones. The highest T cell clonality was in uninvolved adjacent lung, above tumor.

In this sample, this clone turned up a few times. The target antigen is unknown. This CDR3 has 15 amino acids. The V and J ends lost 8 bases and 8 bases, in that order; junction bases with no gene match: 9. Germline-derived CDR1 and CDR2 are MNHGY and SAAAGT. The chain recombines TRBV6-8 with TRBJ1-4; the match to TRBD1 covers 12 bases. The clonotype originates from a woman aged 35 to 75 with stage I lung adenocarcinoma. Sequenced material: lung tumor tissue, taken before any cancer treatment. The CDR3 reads CASQAGTGGDEKLFF. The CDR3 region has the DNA TGTGCCAGCCAGGCTGGGACAGGGGGCGACGAAAAACTGTTTTTT.